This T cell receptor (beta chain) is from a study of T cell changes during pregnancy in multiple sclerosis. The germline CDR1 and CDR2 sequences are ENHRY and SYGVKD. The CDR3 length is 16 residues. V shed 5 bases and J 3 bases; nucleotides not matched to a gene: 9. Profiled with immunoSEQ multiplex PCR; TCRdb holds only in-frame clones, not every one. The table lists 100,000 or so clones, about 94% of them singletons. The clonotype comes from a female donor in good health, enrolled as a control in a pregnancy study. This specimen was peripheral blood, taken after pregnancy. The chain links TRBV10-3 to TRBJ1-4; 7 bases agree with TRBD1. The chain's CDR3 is CAISPRQGLANEKLFF. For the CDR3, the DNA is TGTGCCATCAGTCCCCGACAGGGCCTGGCTAATGAAAAACTGTTTTTT.